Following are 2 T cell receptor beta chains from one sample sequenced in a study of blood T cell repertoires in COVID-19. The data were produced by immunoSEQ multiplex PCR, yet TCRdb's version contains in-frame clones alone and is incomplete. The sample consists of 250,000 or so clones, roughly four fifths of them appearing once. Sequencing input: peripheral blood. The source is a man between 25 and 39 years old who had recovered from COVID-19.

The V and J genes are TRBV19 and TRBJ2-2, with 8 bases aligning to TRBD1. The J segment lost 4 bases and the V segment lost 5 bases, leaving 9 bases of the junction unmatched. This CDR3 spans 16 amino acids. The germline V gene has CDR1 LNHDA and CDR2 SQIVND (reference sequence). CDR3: CASSPNFDRGTGELFF. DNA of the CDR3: TGTGCCAGTAGTCCCAATTTCGACAGGGGCACCGGGGAGCTGTTTTTT.

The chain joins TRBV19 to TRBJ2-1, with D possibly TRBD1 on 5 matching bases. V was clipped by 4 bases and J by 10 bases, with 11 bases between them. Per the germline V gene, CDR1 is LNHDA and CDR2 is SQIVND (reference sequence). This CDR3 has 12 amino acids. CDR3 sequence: CASSTGMDEQFF. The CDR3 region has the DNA TGTGCCAGTAGTACAGGGATGGACGAGCAGTTCTTC.